These T cell receptor beta chains were read from a single sample in a study of T cell responses to AZD1222 COVID-19 vaccine. Produced via immunoSEQ multiplex PCR; TCRdb's table is partial and in-frame only. The repertoire includes 95,000 to 150,000 clones, approximately 94% of them detected once, and more than 4.5% sits in the top ten. The sample in question was peripheral blood, obtained 28 days after the second AZD1222 dose. The receptor source for this set is an adult who received the AZD1222 COVID-19 vaccine. The CDR3 runs from the conserved cysteine through the conserved F or W. The D gene is left open where the match is weak. Some rows mark clone size as missing; the rest say once, few, many or name a class of expanded clone.

>TRBJ2-2|TRBV6-5|-|-
CASTRGGENTGELFF
>TRBJ2-5|TRBV24-1|once|-
CATSQPGAKTQYF
>TRBJ2-7|TRBV19|-|TRBD2
CASSPGLAVTGEQYF
>TRBJ1-4|TRBV3-1/TRBV3-2|-|-
CASSQGGREEKLFF
>TRBJ1-1|TRBV10-3|-|-
CATRVLDGNTEAFF
>TRBJ1-4|TRBV6-5|-|-
CAGGGGRLTNEKLFF
>TRBJ1-5|TRBV18|-|-
CASSPAGREGAQHF
>TRBJ1-4|TRBV29-1|-|-
CSVMESNEKLFF
>TRBJ1-2|TRBV7-2|-|-
CASSLDWGAQGYTF
>TRBJ2-4|TRBV6-6|-|TRBD2
CASSPTSGGLSKNIQYF
>TRBJ1-3|TRBV7-9|-|-
CASSPQGNPGNTIYF